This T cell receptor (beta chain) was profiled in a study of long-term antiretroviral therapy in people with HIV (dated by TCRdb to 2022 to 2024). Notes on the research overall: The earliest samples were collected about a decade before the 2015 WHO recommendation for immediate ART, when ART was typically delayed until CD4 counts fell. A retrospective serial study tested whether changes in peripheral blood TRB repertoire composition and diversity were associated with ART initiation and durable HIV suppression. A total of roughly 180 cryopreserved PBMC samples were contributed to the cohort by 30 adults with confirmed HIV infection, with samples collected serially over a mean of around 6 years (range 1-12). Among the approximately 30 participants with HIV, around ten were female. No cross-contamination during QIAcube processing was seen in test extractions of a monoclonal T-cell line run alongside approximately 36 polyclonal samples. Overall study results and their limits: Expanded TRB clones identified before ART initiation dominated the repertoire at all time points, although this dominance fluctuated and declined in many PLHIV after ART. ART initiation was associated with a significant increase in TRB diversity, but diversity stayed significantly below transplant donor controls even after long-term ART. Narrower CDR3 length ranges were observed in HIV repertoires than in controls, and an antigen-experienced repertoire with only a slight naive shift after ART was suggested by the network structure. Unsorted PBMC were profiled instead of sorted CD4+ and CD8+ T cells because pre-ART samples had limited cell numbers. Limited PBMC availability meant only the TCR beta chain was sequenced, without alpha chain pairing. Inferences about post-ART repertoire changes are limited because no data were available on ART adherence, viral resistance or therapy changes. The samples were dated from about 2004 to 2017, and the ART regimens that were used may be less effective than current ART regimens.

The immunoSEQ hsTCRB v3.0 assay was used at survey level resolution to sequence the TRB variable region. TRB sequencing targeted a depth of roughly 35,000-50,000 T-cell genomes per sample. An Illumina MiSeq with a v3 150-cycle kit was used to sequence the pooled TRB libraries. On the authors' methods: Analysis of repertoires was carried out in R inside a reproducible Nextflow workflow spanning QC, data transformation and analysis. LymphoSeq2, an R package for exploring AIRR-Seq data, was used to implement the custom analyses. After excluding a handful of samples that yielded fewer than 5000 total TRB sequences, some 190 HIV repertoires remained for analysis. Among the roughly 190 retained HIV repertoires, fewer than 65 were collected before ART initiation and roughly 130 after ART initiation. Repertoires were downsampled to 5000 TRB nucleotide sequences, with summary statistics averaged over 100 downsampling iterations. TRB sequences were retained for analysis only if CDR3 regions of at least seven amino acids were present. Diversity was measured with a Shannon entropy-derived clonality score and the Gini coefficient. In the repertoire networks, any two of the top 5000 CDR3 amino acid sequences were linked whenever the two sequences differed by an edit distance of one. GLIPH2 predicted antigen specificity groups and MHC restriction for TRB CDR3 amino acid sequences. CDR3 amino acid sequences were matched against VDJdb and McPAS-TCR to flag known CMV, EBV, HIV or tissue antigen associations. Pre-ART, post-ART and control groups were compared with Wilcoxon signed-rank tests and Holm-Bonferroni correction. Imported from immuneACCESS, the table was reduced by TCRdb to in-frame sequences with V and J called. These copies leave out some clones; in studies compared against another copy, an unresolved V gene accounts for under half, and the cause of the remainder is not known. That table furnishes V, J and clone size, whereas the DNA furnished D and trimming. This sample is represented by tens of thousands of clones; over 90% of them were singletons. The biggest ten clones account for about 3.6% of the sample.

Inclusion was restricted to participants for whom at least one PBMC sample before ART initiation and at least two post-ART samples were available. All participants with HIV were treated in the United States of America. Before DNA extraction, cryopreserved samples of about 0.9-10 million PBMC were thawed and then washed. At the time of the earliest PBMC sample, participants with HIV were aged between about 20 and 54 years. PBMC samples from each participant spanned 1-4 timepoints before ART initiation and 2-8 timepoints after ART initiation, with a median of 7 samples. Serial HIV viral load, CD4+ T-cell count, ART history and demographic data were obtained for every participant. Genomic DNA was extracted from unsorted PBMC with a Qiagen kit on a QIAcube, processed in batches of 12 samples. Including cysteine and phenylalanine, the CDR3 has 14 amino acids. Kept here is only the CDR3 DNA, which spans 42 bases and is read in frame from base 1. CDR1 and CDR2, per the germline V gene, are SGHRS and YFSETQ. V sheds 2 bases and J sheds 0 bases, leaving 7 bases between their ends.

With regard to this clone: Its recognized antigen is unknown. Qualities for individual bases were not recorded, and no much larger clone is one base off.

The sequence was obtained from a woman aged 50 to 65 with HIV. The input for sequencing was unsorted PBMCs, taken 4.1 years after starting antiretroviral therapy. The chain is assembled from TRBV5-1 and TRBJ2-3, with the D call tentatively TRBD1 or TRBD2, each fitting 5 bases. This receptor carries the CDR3 CASSFGDSTDTQYF. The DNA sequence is TGCGCCAGCAGCTTTGGGGACAGCACAGATACGCAGTATTTT. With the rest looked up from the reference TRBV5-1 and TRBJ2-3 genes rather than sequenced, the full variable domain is KAGVTQTPRYLIKTRGQQVTLSCSPISGHRSVSWYQQTPGQGLQFLFEYFSETQRNKGNFPGRFSGRQFSNSRSEMNVSTLELGDSALYLCASSFGDSTDTQYFGPGTRLTVL.